This passage covers 25 T cell receptor beta chains from one sample sequenced in a study of OX40 agonist ivuxolimab in advanced cancers. Profiled with immunoSEQ multiplex PCR; TCRdb holds only in-frame clones, not every one. The sample has roughly 13,000 clones; roughly 82% are singletons. This specimen consisted of CD4+ or CD8+ T cells sorted from blood, obtained in a trial of the OX40 agonist ivuxolimab. These receptors were taken from an adult with an advanced solid tumor such as melanoma, head and neck, liver or kidney cancer.

V is TRBV14 and J is TRBJ2-3; no definite D call. Trimming left V 0 bases short and J 1 base short, with 11 bases between. The CDR3 spans 16 residues. The germline CDR1 and CDR2 sequences are SGHDN and FVKESK. For the CDR3, the DNA is TGTGCCAGCAGCCAAGATGTTAAATGGGGCACAGATACGCAGTATTTT. This translates into CASSQDVKWGTDTQYF. Supplemented by reference TRBV14 and TRBJ2-3, the full variable domain reads EAGVTQFPSHSVIEKGQTVTLRCDPISGHDNLYWYRRVMGKEIKFLLHFVKESKQDESGMPNNRFLAERTGGTYSTLKVQPAELEDSGVYFCASSQDVKWGTDTQYFGPGTRLTVL.

The chain couples TRBV4-1 to TRBJ2-7, with 7 bases fitting TRBD1. Per germline, CDR1 MGHRA and CDR2 YSYEKL. This CDR3 is built from 15 residues. V trimming: 2 bases; J trimming: 4 bases; junction bases outside the gene matches: 8. The CDR3 here is CASSQSGTDRYEQYF. The CDR3, as DNA: TGCGCCAGCAGCCAATCCGGGACAGACAGGTACGAGCAGTACTTC.

This chain uses TRBV28 with TRBJ1-3; D is possibly TRBD1 (6 bases). V lost 5 bases and J 2 bases, leaving 10 bases between the germline ends. Germline V gene lookup returns CDR1 MDHEN and CDR2 SYDVKM. CDR3 length: 14 amino acids. The CDR3, as DNA: TGTGCCAGCAGTCCGGGGACAACTGGAAACACCATATATTTT. It specifies CASSPGTTGNTIYF.

This clone was observed once. The rearrangement joins TRBV19 to TRBJ1-2, with D unclear. The CDR3 runs 14 residues. Germline CDR1 LNHDA, CDR2 SQIVND (reference sequence). V lost 5 bases to trimming and J lost 2 bases, with 12 bases between them. The CDR3 spells CASSHIDRNYGYTF. CDR3 sequence (DNA): TGTGCCAGTAGTCATATCGACCGGAACTATGGCTACACCTTC.

This clone was observed once. Germline and junction disagree at one end, which may indicate a read error. CDR3 sequence: CASSRELDSYGYTF. For the CDR3, the DNA is TGCGCCAGCAGCCGGGAGTTGGACAGCTATGGCTACACCTTC. The V gene is TRBV7-2, the J gene TRBJ1-2, with TRBD1 as a possible D gene (6 bases). Germline CDR1 and CDR2: SGHTA and FQGNSA. This CDR3 comprises 14 residues.

This chain links TRBV18 with TRBJ2-5; D unresolved. Germline V gene data show CDR1 as KGHSH and CDR2 as LQKENI. The V gene lost 5 bases and the J gene lost 8 bases, with 9 bases spanning the gap. The CDR3 length is 11 residues. This CDR3 is CASSTRDTQYF. The DNA for the CDR3 is TGTGCCAGCTCAACAAGAGATACCCAGTACTTC. Based on the CDR3 plus reference TRBV18 and TRBJ2-5, the full variable domain is NAGVMQNPRHLVRRRGQEARLRCSPMKGHSHVYWYRQLPEEGLKFMVYLQKENIIDESGMPKERFSAEFPKEGPSILRIQQVVRGDSAAYFCASSTRDTQYFGPGTRLLVL.

J is TRBJ1-5 and V is TRBV5-6; D is unresolved. Trimming took off 0 bases at V and 2 bases at J, with 9 bases between the two ends. This CDR3 is 15 amino acids long. Germline CDR1 is SGHDT and CDR2 is YYEEEE. CDR3: CASSLEGLGNQPQHF. In nucleotides, the CDR3 is TGTGCCAGCAGCTTGGAAGGGTTGGGCAATCAGCCCCAGCATTTT.

This chain joins TRBV27 and TRBJ1-2, with D possibly TRBD1 on 6 matching bases. Trimming cost V 3 bases and J 3 bases, with 11 bases left between them. This CDR3 region has 14 residues. Germline CDR1 is MNHEY and CDR2 is SMNVEV (reference sequence). CDR3 amino acids: CASSFVPGDYGYTF. The CDR3 nucleotides read TGTGCCAGCAGTTTCGTCCCAGGGGACTATGGCTACACCTTC.

V and J are TRBV9 and TRBJ2-3, with D possibly matching TRBD1 (5 bases). Trimming removed 0 bases from V and 1 base from J, with 12 bases in between. CDR3 length: 16 amino acids. Germline lookup yields CDR1 SGDLS and CDR2 YYNGEE. The CDR3 protein is CASSVAQGAGTDTQYF. The CDR3 DNA reads as TGTGCCAGCAGCGTAGCTCAAGGGGCCGGCACAGATACGCAGTATTTT.

The gene calls are TRBV13 and TRBJ1-1; 10 bases are a match to TRBD1. The CDR3 is 15 residues long. Losses at the gene ends were 5 bases for V and 0 bases for J; bases not matched to a gene: 3. CDR1 is PRHDT, CDR2 FYEKMQ, per germline (reference sequence). CDR3 protein: CASSRTGGLNTEAFF. Written as DNA, the CDR3 is TGTGCCAGCAGCCGGACAGGGGGACTGAACACTGAAGCTTTCTTT.

The J gene is TRBJ2-7, the V gene TRBV4-2; TRBD2 matches at 9 bases. In germline, CDR1 is LGHNA, CDR2 YNFKEQ. V shed 1 base and J 0 bases; nucleotides not matched to a gene: 10. This CDR3 contains 18 residues. CDR3 region: CASSQVSSGGASSYEQYF. The CDR3 DNA is TGTGCCAGCAGCCAAGTGAGTAGCGGGGGAGCTAGCTCCTACGAGCAGTACTTC.

The rearrangement joins TRBV4-3 to TRBJ1-2; D unresolved. Deletions cut 4 bases from V and 2 bases from J, with 23 bases between. The CDR3 is 18 amino acids. CDR1 and CDR2 from the germline V gene are LGHNA and YSLEER. The CDR3 loop is CASSPPGTDWCRNYGYTF. The DNA of the CDR3 is TGCGCCAGCAGCCCTCCGGGCACAGATTGGTGTCGGAACTATGGCTACACCTTC.

The J gene is TRBJ2-7, the V gene TRBV27; 8 bases are shared with TRBD2. The length of the CDR3 is 14 residues. Trimming took 3 bases from V and 3 from J; bases not matched to a gene: 4. Germline values: CDR1 MNHEY, CDR2 SMNVEV (reference sequence). In DNA, the CDR3 is TGTGCCAGCAGTTTTGGGCTAGCGGGCTACGAGCAGTACTTC. Translation: CASSFGLAGYEQYF.

V is TRBV29-1 and J is TRBJ2-7, with TRBD1 matching over 9 bases. With 7 bases clipped from V and 1 base from J, the junction kept 8 bases outside the gene matches. The CDR3 consists of 14 residues. Germline V CDR1 and CDR2: SQVTM, ANQGSEA. The CDR3 DNA reads TGCAGCGCTTTAGGGACAGGGCAGTCCTACGAGCAGTACTTC. As protein: CSALGTGQSYEQYF.

This clone has only one observation. This sequence joins TRBV19 and TRBJ2-7; D perhaps matches TRBD2 (5 bases). The V end lost 4 bases, the J end lost 5 bases, and 12 bases lay between the germline ends. The CDR3 extends over 13 amino acids. CDR1 LNHDA and CDR2 SQIVND come from the germline V gene (reference sequence). CDR3 bases: TGTGCCAGTAGTAACGCCCACGGGGACGAGCAGTACTTC. Translation gives CASSNAHGDEQYF. Full variable domain (outside the CDR3, taken from reference TRBV19 and TRBJ2-7): DGGITQSPKYLFRKEGQNVTLSCEQNLNHDAMYWYRQDPGQGLRLIYYSQIVNDFQKGDIAEGYSVSREKKESFPLTVTSAQKNPTAFYLCASSNAHGDEQYFGPGTRLTVT.

This clone was seen only a few times. V usage is TRBV4-2 and J usage is TRBJ2-5, with 11 bases identical to TRBD2. The CDR3 is 17 amino acids. The J segment lost 5 bases and the V segment lost 5 bases, leaving 13 bases of the junction unmatched. Germline V CDR1 and CDR2: LGHNA, YNFKEQ. This CDR3 is CASSYPPGTSGSETQYF. The CDR3 coding sequence is TGTGCCAGCAGCTACCCTCCCGGGACTAGCGGTTCCGAGACCCAGTACTTC.

This sequence joins TRBV7-9 and TRBJ2-2; TRBD1 is a possible D gene (5 bases). The CDR3 consists of 14 residues. Germline lookup yields CDR1 SEHNR and CDR2 FQNEAQ (reference sequence). V was shortened by 1 base and J by 9 bases, with 12 bases between the two germline ends. As DNA, the CDR3 is TGTGCCAGCAGCTTAGAATTGACAGTCCGGGAGCTGTTTTTT. Amino acids: CASSLELTVRELFF.

The chain uses TRBV27 and TRBJ1-6; D possibly corresponds to TRBD1 (5 bases). Germline CDR1 MNHEY, CDR2 SMNVEV (reference sequence). The CDR3 extends over 13 amino acids. V shed 7 bases and J shed 10 bases, with 14 bases lying between them. The CDR3 protein is CASTTVGASPLHF. The DNA of the CDR3 is TGTGCCAGCACCACGGTCGGGGCGTCACCCCTCCACTTT.

This rearrangement joins TRBV28 to TRBJ2-7; D gene ambiguous. Germline V CDR1 and CDR2: MDHEN, SYDVKM. V lost 4 bases and J 1 base, leaving 8 bases between the germline ends. This CDR3 comprises 13 residues. CDR3 sequence reads: CASSSSLSYEQYF. CDR3 coding DNA: TGTGCCAGCAGTTCTAGTCTATCCTACGAGCAGTACTTC.

The V gene is TRBV7-6, the J gene TRBJ2-2, with D tentatively TRBD1 (7 bases). The CDR3 is made up of 13 amino acids. Trimming cost V 5 bases and J 5 bases, with 9 bases left between them. CDR1 is SGHVS, CDR2 FNYEAQ, per germline. CDR3 DNA: TGTGCCAGCAGCCCAGGGGGGACCGGGGAGCTGTTTTTT. Protein product: CASSPGGTGELFF.

This chain uses TRBV28 with TRBJ2-7; 10 nucleotides agree with TRBD2. The length of the CDR3 is 14 residues. The germline V gene encodes CDR1 MDHEN and CDR2 SYDVKM. J lost 4 bases, V lost 4 bases, and 4 bases had no gene match. The CDR3, as DNA: TGTGCCAGCAGTTGGACTAGCGGCCTATACGAGCAGTACTTC. It yields the protein CASSWTSGLYEQYF. Full variable domain (rest looked up from reference TRBV28 and TRBJ2-7): DVKVTQSSRYLVKRTGEKVFLECVQDMDHENMFWYRQDPGLGLRLIYFSYDVKMKEKGDIPEGYSVSREKKERFSLILESASTNQTSMYLCASSWTSGLYEQYFGPGTRLTVT.

V is TRBV13 and J is TRBJ2-5; 10 bases line up with TRBD2. This CDR3 spans 15 amino acids. The ends lost 5 bases at V and 3 bases at J; junction bases unmatched: 6. CDR1 PRHDT and CDR2 FYEKMQ come from the germline V gene (reference sequence). The CDR3 is CASSPSGGVKETQYF. The CDR3 nucleotides are TGTGCCAGCAGCCCGAGCGGGGGGGTAAAAGAGACCCAGTACTTC. The complete variable domain, with remaining parts taken from reference TRBV13 and TRBJ2-5, reads AAGVIQSPRHLIKEKRETATLKCYPIPRHDTVYWYQQGPGQDPQFLISFYEKMQSDKGSIPDRFSAQQFSDYHSELNMSSLELGDSALYFCASSPSGGVKETQYFGPGTRLLVL.

The CDR3 region is CASSRAGDTGELFF. CDR3 DNA sequence: TGTGCCAGCAGTAGGGCGGGGGACACCGGGGAGCTGTTTTTT. The rearrangement uses TRBV6-4 and TRBJ2-2; 7 nucleotides align to TRBD2. With 5 bases clipped from V and 3 bases from J, the junction kept 3 bases outside the gene matches. Germline V CDR1 and CDR2: MRHNA, SNTAGT. CDR3 length: 14 residues.

V and J are TRBV19 and TRBJ2-7; D tentatively fits TRBD1 or TRBD2 (5 bases each). V was shortened by 3 bases and J by 2 bases, with 11 bases between the two germline ends. The CDR3 loop spans 14 amino acids. CDR1 is LNHDA, CDR2 SQIVND, per germline (reference sequence). The CDR3 nucleotides read TGTGCCAGTAGTATTTCCGGGGCAACCTACGAGCAGTACTTC. Translated: CASSISGATYEQYF. Using reference TRBV19 and TRBJ2-7 for the parts outside the CDR3, the full variable domain is DGGITQSPKYLFRKEGQNVTLSCEQNLNHDAMYWYRQDPGQGLRLIYYSQIVNDFQKGDIAEGYSVSREKKESFPLTVTSAQKNPTAFYLCASSISGATYEQYFGPGTRLTVT.

The chain has TRBV9 and TRBJ2-1; 11 bases match TRBD2. This CDR3 has 15 amino acids. V trimming: 0 bases; J trimming: 10 bases; junction bases outside the gene matches: 6. Germline V CDR1 and CDR2: SGDLS, YYNGEE. The CDR3 region is CASSVAASGGYEQFF. In DNA, the CDR3 is TGTGCCAGCAGCGTAGCGGCTAGCGGGGGGTACGAGCAGTTCTTC.